One and the same sample provided the 22 T cell receptor beta chains below, sequenced in a study of metastatic and nonmetastatic thyroid tumors. Thyroid surgery was preceded by no treatment in any patient. Through MiXCR, TCRdb re-clonotyped the PCR reads. The repertoire includes about 4,300 clones, 30% to 35% of them detected once, and 19% sits in the top ten. Specimen: adjacent normal tissue. The receptors were gathered from a female donor with papillary thyroid cancer or a benign thyroid nodule (not recorded which). Some clones in this sample may be carry-over from other donors' samples.

This clone was counted between two and nine times. The chain joins TRBV19 to TRBJ1-1, with a possible D match to TRBD1 (6 bases). The length of the CDR3 is 13 residues. V gave up 5 bases and J gave up 6 bases, with 13 bases separating them. Germline V gene data show CDR1 as LNHDA and CDR2 as SQIVND (reference sequence). This CDR3 reads CASSHTGPAEAFF. The CDR3 nucleotides read TGTGCCAGTAGTCACACAGGGCCCGCTGAAGCTTTCTTT.

By share of the sample, this clone is large (0.1 to 1%). V usage is TRBV15 and J usage is TRBJ1-2; no definite D call. From germline, CDR1 is LNHNV and CDR2 YYDKDF (reference sequence). V lost 4 bases to trimming and J lost 8 bases, with 8 bases between them. This CDR3 comprises 11 residues. CDR3 sequence reads: CATSKSLGYTF. CDR3 in DNA: TGTGCCACCAGCAAGTCATTGGGCTACACCTTC.

This clone has a handful of counts. V gene TRBV6-2 or TRBV6-3 combines with J gene TRBJ2-1, with D unclear. Deletions cut 8 bases from V and 1 base from J, with 3 bases between. CDR1 and CDR2 from the germline V gene are MNHEY and SVGEGT. The CDR3 loop spans 11 amino acids. The CDR3 coding sequence is TGTGCCAGCGGATCCTACAATGAGCAGTTCTTC. As protein: CASGSYNEQFF.

The rearrangement uses TRBV6-1 and TRBJ2-2, with a possible D match to TRBD1 (5 bases). Germline assignment: CDR1 MNHNS and CDR2 SASEGT. Trimming shortened V by 5 bases and J by 2 bases, and 9 bases separated the two germline ends. This CDR3 region has 14 residues. In nucleotides, the CDR3 is TGTGCCAGCAGTCGGCAGGGAAACACCGGGGAGCTGTTTTTT. Residues: CASSRQGNTGELFF.

With regard to this clone: A read error may be the cause here, since a much bigger clone is one base away. Other DNA variants within this sample encode the same CDR3. The chain links TRBV5-1 to TRBJ2-7; possibly TRBD2 for D (6 bases). The CDR3 is 15 residues long. Germline CDR1 is SGHRS and CDR2 is YFSETQ. The germline V and J ends were trimmed by 3 bases and 0 bases, with 13 bases remaining between them. The chain's CDR3 is CASSSGLTSSYEQYF. The CDR3 DNA sequence: TGCGCCAGCAGCTCGGGACTGACTAGCTCCTACGAGCAGTACTTC.

This clone was picked up one time. V is TRBV5-1 and J is TRBJ2-2, with TRBD2 matching 7 bases. Germline V gene sequence: CDR1 SGHRS, CDR2 YFSETQ. The CDR3 consists of 15 residues. J lost 4 bases, V lost 7 bases, and 10 bases had no gene match. The DNA of the CDR3 is TGCGCCAGCGGAGCGGGATTGGGGAGCACCGGGGAGCTGTTTTTT. It yields the protein CASGAGLGSTGELFF.

This clone was counted between two and nine times. The V and J genes are TRBV28 and TRBJ2-7, with a possible D match to TRBD1 (6 bases). Looked up from germline, CDR1 is MDHEN and CDR2 is SYDVKM. The CDR3 runs 16 residues. Trimming took off 10 bases at V and 3 bases at J, with 25 bases between the two ends. The CDR3 nucleotides read TGTGCCACCGCGGCCTCGACAGGTTCCCTTATCTACGAGCAGTACTTC. Its translation: CATAASTGSLIYEQYF.

This clone has a handful of counts. The rearrangement links TRBV12-3 or TRBV12-4 to TRBJ2-7, with a tentative D call TRBD2 (5 bases). The CDR3 loop spans 16 amino acids. Trimming took 6 bases from V and 4 from J, leaving 22 bases between them. The CDR3 sequence is CASSVGLARFGYEQYF. For the CDR3, the DNA is TGTGCCAGCAGCGTGGGGTTAGCGAGGTTTGGGTACGAGCAGTACTTC.

In this sample, this clone is large. The V gene is TRBV5-1, the J gene TRBJ1-1; D remains ambiguous. The CDR3 loop spans 13 amino acids. Trimming took 1 base from V and 4 from J, leaving 8 bases between them. Germline V gives CDR1 SGHRS, CDR2 YFSETQ. The CDR3 spells CASSLLGSTEAFF. CDR3 DNA: TGCGCCAGCAGCTTGCTAGGGAGCACTGAAGCTTTCTTT.

CDR3 amino acids: CATSSTTSSTDTQYF. In DNA form, the CDR3 reads TGTGCCACCTCGTCCACGACTAGTAGCACAGATACGCAGTATTTT. This chain connects TRBV6-1 to TRBJ2-3, with a possible D match to TRBD2 (6 bases). Looked up from germline, CDR1 is MNHNS and CDR2 is SASEGT. Trimming removed 10 bases from V and 0 bases from J, with 17 bases in between. This CDR3 is 15 amino acids long.

This sequence joins TRBV5-1 and TRBJ1-2; D is ambiguous. CDR3 size: 14 residues. Trimming shortened V by 0 bases and J by 7 bases, and 13 bases separated the two germline ends. Germline V CDR1 and CDR2: SGHRS, YFSETQ. The CDR3 DNA follows: TGCGCCAGCAGCTTGGGCCCCTCTACGGGTGGCTACACCTTC. Its protein product is CASSLGPSTGGYTF.

V and J are TRBV4-3 and TRBJ2-2; D is unclear. CDR3 length equals 13 residues. V lost 0 bases and J 8 bases, leaving 7 bases between the germline ends. Per germline, CDR1 LGHNA and CDR2 YSLEER. The CDR3 spells CASSQDRIGELFF. In nucleotides, the CDR3 is TGCGCCAGCAGCCAAGATCGGATAGGGGAGCTGTTTTTT.

The chain carries TRBV5-5 and TRBJ2-1, with a possible D match to TRBD1 (5 bases). Trimming stripped 0 bases from V and 3 bases from J, with 10 bases between. The CDR3 runs 15 residues. Germline values: CDR1 SGHKS, CDR2 YYEKEE (reference sequence). For the CDR3, the DNA is TGTGCCAGCAGCTTGGTCCAGGGTCGCTACAATGAGCAGTTCTTC. Translating it yields CASSLVQGRYNEQFF.

This clone is termed large. The genes are TRBV7-2 and TRBJ1-5; D is unclear. CDR1 and CDR2 (germline): SGHTA, FQGNSA. The CDR3 extends over 12 amino acids. V was clipped by 5 bases and J by 3 bases, with 5 bases between them. Here the CDR3 DNA reads TGTGCCAGCAGCCCTTACAATCAGCCCCAGCATTTT. It translates to CASSPYNQPQHF.

The J gene is TRBJ2-1, the V gene TRBV12-3 or TRBV12-4; 12 nucleotides line up with TRBD2. The CDR3 is 15 amino acids. After removal of 6 bases from V and 10 bases from J, the junction contained 10 bases not matched to a gene. The DNA of the CDR3 is TGTGCCAGCAGCCCAATATCTAGCGGGAGGGAAGAGCAGTTCTTC. Translation: CASSPISSGREEQFF.

This clone was detected only once. The conserved phenylalanine or tryptophan normally closing the CDR3 is absent here, so this likely arose from a read error. The V gene is TRBV11-3, the J gene TRBJ2-7; no firm D call. V was pared by 1 base and J by 3 bases, with 13 bases between. Germline lookup yields CDR1 SGHNT and CDR2 YENEEA. This CDR3 has 15 amino acids. CDR3 nucleotides: TGTGCCAGCAGCTTAGGCGGAAGCGTTAACTACGAGCAGTACTCC. Translated, it gives CASSLGGSVNYEQYS.

This clone was seen a few times. In nucleotides, the CDR3 is TGTGCCAGCAGACCTCTCGGAACTGAAGCTTTCTTT. Protein product: CASRPLGTEAFF. The chain links TRBV12-3 or TRBV12-4 to TRBJ1-1; no clear D gene. V was pared by 6 bases and J by 5 bases, with 10 bases between. The CDR3 loop spans 12 amino acids.

This clone appeared a few times. The V and J genes are TRBV27 and TRBJ1-1, with D unresolved. Trimming pared 5 bases from V and 3 bases from J, leaving 10 bases between. This CDR3 region has 13 residues. CDR1 is MNHEY and CDR2 is SMNVEV in the germline V gene (reference sequence). Here the CDR3 reads CASSVGGYTEAFF. The CDR3 region has the DNA TGTGCCAGCAGTGTAGGAGGGTACACTGAAGCTTTCTTT.

This clone was counted between two and nine times. This chain uses TRBV11-2 with TRBJ2-7, with 8 bases identical to TRBD2. CDR3 size: 13 residues. J gave up 4 bases and V 11 bases, and 10 bases lay outside the gene matches. CDR1 and CDR2 (germline): SGHAT, FQNNGV. CDR3 protein: CAEGRGAGYEQYF. The DNA of the CDR3 is TGTGCCGAGGGGCGGGGGGCCGGATACGAGCAGTACTTC.

There are a few counts of this clone. The V gene is TRBV6-1, the J gene TRBJ2-1; TRBD2 aligns across 10 bases. CDR1 MNHNS and CDR2 SASEGT come from the germline V gene. The V gene end was trimmed by 6 bases and the J gene end by 7 bases; junction bases not matched to a gene: 12. This CDR3 comprises 16 residues. The CDR3 DNA reads TGTGCCAGCAGGTACAATCTAGCGGGAGATCTGAATGAGCAGTTCTTC. Amino acids: CASRYNLAGDLNEQFF.

This chain links TRBV5-6 with TRBJ2-7; TRBD2 might be the D (5 bases). The V gene lost 4 bases and the J gene lost 3 bases, with 14 bases spanning the gap. This CDR3 region has 14 residues. CDR1 is SGHDT and CDR2 is YYEEEE in the germline V gene. The CDR3 bases are TGTGCCAGCAGCCCCGGACTCGGCCGCTACGAGCAGTACTTC. Translating gives CASSPGLGRYEQYF.

V usage is TRBV5-1 and J usage is TRBJ2-1, with D tentatively TRBD1 or TRBD2 (6 bases each). V was shortened by 2 bases and J by 6 bases, with 15 bases between the two germline ends. This CDR3 is built from 15 residues. Germline loops: CDR1 SGHRS, CDR2 YFSETQ. The CDR3 is CASSFVGGTSNEQFF. The CDR3 DNA reads as TGCGCCAGCAGCTTTGTGGGCGGGACAAGCAATGAGCAGTTCTTC. Full variable domain (rest looked up from reference TRBV5-1 and TRBJ2-1): KAGVTQTPRYLIKTRGQQVTLSCSPISGHRSVSWYQQTPGQGLQFLFEYFSETQRNKGNFPGRFSGRQFSNSRSEMNVSTLELGDSALYLCASSFVGGTSNEQFFGPGTRLTVL.